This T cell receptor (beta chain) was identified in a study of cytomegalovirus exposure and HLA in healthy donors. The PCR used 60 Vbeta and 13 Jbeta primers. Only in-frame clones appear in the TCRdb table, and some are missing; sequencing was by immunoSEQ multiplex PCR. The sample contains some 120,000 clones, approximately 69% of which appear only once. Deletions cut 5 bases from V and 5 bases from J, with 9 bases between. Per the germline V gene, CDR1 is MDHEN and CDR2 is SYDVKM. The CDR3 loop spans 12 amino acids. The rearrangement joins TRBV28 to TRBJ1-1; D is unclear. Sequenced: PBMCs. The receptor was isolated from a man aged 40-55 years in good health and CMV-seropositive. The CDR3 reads CASSPRVTEAFF. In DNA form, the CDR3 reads TGTGCCAGCAGTCCTCGGGTGACTGAAGCTTTCTTT.